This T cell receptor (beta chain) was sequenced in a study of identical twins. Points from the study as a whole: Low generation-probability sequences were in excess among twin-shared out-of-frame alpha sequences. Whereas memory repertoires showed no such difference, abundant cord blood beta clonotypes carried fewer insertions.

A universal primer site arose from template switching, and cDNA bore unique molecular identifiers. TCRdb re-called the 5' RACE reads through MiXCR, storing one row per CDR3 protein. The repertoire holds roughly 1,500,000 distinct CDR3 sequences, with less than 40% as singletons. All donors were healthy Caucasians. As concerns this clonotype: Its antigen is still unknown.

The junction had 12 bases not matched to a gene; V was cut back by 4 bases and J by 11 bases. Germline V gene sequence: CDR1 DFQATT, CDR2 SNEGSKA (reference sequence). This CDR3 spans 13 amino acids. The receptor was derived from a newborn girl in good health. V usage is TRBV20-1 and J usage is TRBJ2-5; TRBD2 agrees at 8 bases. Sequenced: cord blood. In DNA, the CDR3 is TGCAGTGCTAATAGCGGGACCGGGGATGAGCAGTACTTC. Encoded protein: CSANSGTGDEQYF.